The 9 T cell receptor beta chains below come from one sample, sequenced in a study of blood T cell repertoires in COVID-19. Assay used: immunoSEQ multiplex PCR; TCRdb lists only in-frame clones, some missing. The table includes over 200,000 clones, about nine tenths detected once. Input material: peripheral blood. These receptors originate from a man in his fifties or sixties who had recovered from COVID-19.

This clone was detected only once. CDR3: CASSLGAVNNEKLFF. DNA of the CDR3: TGTGCCAGCAGCTTAGGGGCAGTCAATAATGAAAAACTGTTTTTT. V is TRBV7-9 and J is TRBJ1-4; D is uncertain. Trimming removed 1 base from V and 4 bases from J, with 10 bases in between. The CDR3 is 15 amino acids. Germline CDR1 and CDR2: SEHNR and FQNEAQ (reference sequence).

In DNA, the CDR3 is TGTGCCAGCAGAGAGACAGGGGGGTCTAAGCAGTACTTC. It yields the protein CASRETGGSKQYF. This chain joins TRBV12-3 or TRBV12-4 and TRBJ2-7, with TRBD1 matching 9 bases. J was trimmed by 8 bases and V by 6 bases; bases with no gene match: 8. The CDR3 has 13 residues.

V gene TRBV9 combines with J gene TRBJ2-2; D might be TRBD1 (5 bases). The germline gives CDR1 SGDLS, CDR2 YYNGEE. This CDR3 has 15 residues. V gave up 3 bases and J gave up 4 bases, with 13 bases separating them. The CDR3 coding sequence is TGTGCCAGCAGCGAAGTCCCCCAGGGCACCGGGGAGCTGTTTTTT. Encoded protein: CASSEVPQGTGELFF.

The chain links TRBV6-2 or TRBV6-3 to TRBJ1-1, with no clear D. This CDR3 is built from 17 residues. V was shortened by 5 bases and J by 0 bases, with 19 bases between the two germline ends. The germline CDR1 and CDR2 sequences are MNHEY and SVGEGT. CDR3 DNA: TGTGCCAGCAGTCAATCCGGCAGGACTATCATGAACACTGAAGCTTTCTTT. This codes for CASSQSGRTIMNTEAFF.

The genes are TRBV3-1 (or the pseudogene TRBV3-2) and TRBJ1-2, with 7 bases identical to TRBD1. Germline-derived CDR1 and CDR2 are LGHDT and YNNKEL (reference sequence). The J segment lost 5 bases and the V segment lost 6 bases, leaving 6 bases of the junction unmatched. CDR3 length: 13 residues. The CDR3 sequence is CASRRQGWYGYTF. CDR3 coding DNA: TGTGCCAGCAGACGACAGGGTTGGTATGGCTACACCTTC.

The chain carries TRBV6-5 and TRBJ2-7; maybe TRBD2 (5 bases). V dropped 5 bases and J dropped 4 bases, with 18 bases sitting between them. Germline CDR1 is MNHEY and CDR2 is SVGAGI. There are 15 residues in the CDR3. For the CDR3, the DNA is TGTGCCAGCAGTACCCCTGCGGGCCGGTGGTACGAGCAGTACTTC. It translates to CASSTPAGRWYEQYF.

The rearrangement joins TRBV9 to TRBJ2-2, with D maybe TRBD1 (5 bases). The germline V and J ends were trimmed by 0 bases and 7 bases, with 16 bases remaining between them. The CDR3 contains 16 residues. The germline V gene has CDR1 SGDLS and CDR2 YYNGEE. The CDR3 sequence: CASSVGGPSGGGELFF. The CDR3 region has the DNA TGTGCCAGCAGCGTAGGGGGCCCCTCCGGCGGCGGGGAGCTGTTTTTT.

This clone was seen once. This chain connects TRBV2 to TRBJ2-6; 7 nucleotides line up with TRBD1. V lost 5 bases, J lost 2 bases, and 3 bases stayed unmatched. The CDR3 has 15 residues. Germline V CDR1 and CDR2: SNHLY, FYNNEI. In DNA form, the CDR3 reads TGTGCCAGCAGTTCGCAGGGGGCTGGGGCCAACGTCCTGACTTTC. It yields the protein CASSSQGAGANVLTF.

The rearrangement joins TRBV11-2 to TRBJ2-5; 9 bases are a match to TRBD2. Germline V gene sequence: CDR1 SGHAT, CDR2 FQNNGV. The junction had 1 base not matched to a gene; V was cut back by 1 base and J by 4 bases. The CDR3 runs to 14 residues. The CDR3 spells CASSLVAGVETQYF. The CDR3 nucleotides read TGTGCCAGCAGCTTAGTAGCGGGGGTAGAGACCCAGTACTTC.